This T cell receptor (beta chain) was observed in a study of T cell responses to AZD1222 COVID-19 vaccine. CDR1 and CDR2 (germline): LNHDA, SQIVND (reference sequence). V was pared by 7 bases and J by 6 bases, with 12 bases between. This CDR3 has 12 amino acids. Turning to this clone: Its antigen remains unidentified.

Findings and caveats of the study: Once two AZD1222 doses were given, Spike-specific TCR breadth and depth went up. Dominant CD4 TCR responses targeted spike regions 160-218 and 743-854. In a largely white British group with more females than males, clonal diversity was possibly underestimated. Every sample of the repertoires postdated the peak T cell response.

The protocol was immunoSEQ multiplex PCR, while the TCRdb copy is restricted to in-frame clones and leaves out a portion. The sample lists more than 150,000 clones, roughly 92% seen once, with 8.5% to 12% in the top ten. This sample comprised peripheral blood, obtained on day 0 of AZD1222 vaccination. This chain joins TRBV19 and TRBJ1-2; D call uncertain. The sequence derives from an adult in good health. CDR3 residues: CASTNLADGYTF. The DNA for the CDR3 is TGTGCCAGTACTAACTTGGCGGATGGCTACACCTTC.